This T cell receptor beta chain was sequenced during a study of blood T cell repertoires in COVID-19. The overall study: The United States, Italy and Spain supplied acute and convalescent COVID-19 samples. The cDNA or gDNA used as material had been derived from T cells, B-cell-depleted T cells, or PBMCs.

The CDR3 consists of 15 residues. V lost 7 bases to trimming and J lost 2 bases, with 12 bases between them. Germline V gene data show CDR1 as SNHLY and CDR2 as FYNNEI. In the source study's methods: Estimation of nucleated cell counts was performed using reference gene primer amplification. Libraries were prepared by immunoSEQ multiplex PCR; TCRdb keeps only in-frame clonotypes and omits some of them. The DNA was the basis for D and trimming; V, J and clone size are from that table. The sample lists 150,000 to 190,000 clones; 76% were seen once. This TCR derives from a woman older than 75 with acute or convalescent COVID-19. V usage is TRBV2 and J usage is TRBJ2-6, with TRBD1 as a possible D gene (5 bases). Material: peripheral blood. CDR3: CASTADSAGANVLTF. DNA for the CDR3: TGTGCCAGCACCGCCGACAGCGCTGGGGCCAACGTCCTGACTTTC. The entire variable domain, with the rest obtained from reference TRBV2 and TRBJ2-6, is as follows: EPEVTQTPSHQVTQMGQEVILRCVPISNHLYFYWYRQILGQKVEFLVSFYNNEISEKSEIFDDQFSVERPDGSNFTLKIRSTKLEDSAMYFCASTADSAGANVLTFGAGSRLTVL.